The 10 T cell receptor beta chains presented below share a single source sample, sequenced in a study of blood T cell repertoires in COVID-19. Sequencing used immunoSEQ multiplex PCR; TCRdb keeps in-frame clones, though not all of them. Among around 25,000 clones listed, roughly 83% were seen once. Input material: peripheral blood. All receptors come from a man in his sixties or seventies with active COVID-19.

CDR3 sequence: CASSLLSSGANVLTF. The DNA for the CDR3 is TGTGCCAGCAGCTTACTGAGCTCTGGGGCCAACGTCCTGACTTTC. The chain carries TRBV7-9 and TRBJ2-6; D call uncertain. The V gene lost 2 bases and the J gene lost 0 bases, with 5 bases spanning the gap. Germline V gene data show CDR1 as SEHNR and CDR2 as FQNEAQ (reference sequence). The CDR3 runs 15 residues.

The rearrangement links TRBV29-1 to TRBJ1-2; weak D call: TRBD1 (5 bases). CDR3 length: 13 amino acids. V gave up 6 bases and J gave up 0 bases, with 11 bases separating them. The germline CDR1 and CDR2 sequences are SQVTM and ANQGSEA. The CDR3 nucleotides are TGCAGCGTGGGGGGGGTAGCTAACTATGGCTACACCTTC. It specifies CSVGGVANYGYTF.

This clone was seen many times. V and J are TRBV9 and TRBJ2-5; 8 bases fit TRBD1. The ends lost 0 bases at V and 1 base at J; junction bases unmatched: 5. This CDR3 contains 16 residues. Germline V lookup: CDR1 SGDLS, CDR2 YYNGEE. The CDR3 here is CASSVGGTGSQETQYF. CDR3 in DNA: TGTGCCAGCAGCGTAGGAGGGACAGGTAGCCAAGAGACCCAGTACTTC.

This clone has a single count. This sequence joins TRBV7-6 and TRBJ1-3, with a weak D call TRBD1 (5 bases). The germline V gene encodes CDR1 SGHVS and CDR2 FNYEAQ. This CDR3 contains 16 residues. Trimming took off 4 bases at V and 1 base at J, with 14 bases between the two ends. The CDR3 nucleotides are TGTGCCAGCAGCTCCCCATGGGGGGTATCTGGAAACACCATATATTTT. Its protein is CASSSPWGVSGNTIYF.

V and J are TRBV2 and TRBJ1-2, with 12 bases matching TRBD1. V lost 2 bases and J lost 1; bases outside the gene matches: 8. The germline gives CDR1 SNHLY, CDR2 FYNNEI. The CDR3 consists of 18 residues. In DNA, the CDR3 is TGTGCCAGCAGTGAATCACGGGACAGGGGGCGGCGTAACTATGGCTACACCTTC. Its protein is CASSESRDRGRRNYGYTF.

The CDR3 loop reads CASSLWPQLMNTEAFF. The CDR3 DNA reads TGTGCCAGCAGTTTGTGGCCACAGCTAATGAACACTGAAGCTTTCTTT. V gene TRBV27 combines with J gene TRBJ1-1; D is uncertain. CDR3 length: 16 amino acids. CDR1 and CDR2 (germline): MNHEY, SMNVEV (reference sequence). Trimming removed 3 bases at V and 0 bases at J, with 14 bases between.

In DNA, the CDR3 is TGTGCCAGCTCACCGCGCTTGACAGACATTCTTCCGGCTAGCACAGATACGCAGTATTTT. Protein sequence: CASSPRLTDILPASTDTQYF. V and J are TRBV18 and TRBJ2-3, with a weak D call TRBD1 (5 bases). V was shortened by 3 bases and J by 0 bases, with 25 bases between the two germline ends. The CDR3 is 20 amino acids. CDR1 KGHSH and CDR2 LQKENI come from the germline V gene.

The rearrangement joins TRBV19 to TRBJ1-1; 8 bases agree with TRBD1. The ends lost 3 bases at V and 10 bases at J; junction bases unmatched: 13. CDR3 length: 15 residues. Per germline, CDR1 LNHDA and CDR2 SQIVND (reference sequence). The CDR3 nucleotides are TGTGCCAGTAGTATGACCGGGACAGGCCAAACGGGAGCTTTCTTT. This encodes CASSMTGTGQTGAFF.

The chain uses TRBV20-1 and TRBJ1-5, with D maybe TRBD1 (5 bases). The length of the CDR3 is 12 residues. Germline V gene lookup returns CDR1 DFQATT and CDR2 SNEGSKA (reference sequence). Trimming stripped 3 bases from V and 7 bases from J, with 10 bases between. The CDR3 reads CSASNRGQPQHF. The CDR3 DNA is TGCAGTGCTAGTAACCGGGGGCAGCCCCAGCATTTT.

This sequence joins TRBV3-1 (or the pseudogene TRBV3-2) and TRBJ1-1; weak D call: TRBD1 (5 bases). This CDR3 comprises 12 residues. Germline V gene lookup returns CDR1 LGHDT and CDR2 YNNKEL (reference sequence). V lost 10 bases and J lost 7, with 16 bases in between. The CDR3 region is CATTAGDREAFF. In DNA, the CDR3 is TGTGCCACCACAGCGGGGGACCGTGAAGCTTTCTTT.